This T cell receptor (beta chain) appears in the sequencing data of a study of human T cells and chemical hapten exposure. Study in general: Sensitizing treatment utilized 2% DPC over a 2 cm by 2 cm portion of upper inner arm skin. Alopecia areata, totalis or universalis affected patients who were mostly female. Minor pooled library volume differences mainly drove per-sample TCR yield variation.

This clonotype was observed at least ten times. V lost 3 bases, J lost 6 bases, and 29 bases lay in between. The CDR3 is 19 amino acids. Time point described: patch test 2, 6 weeks after DPC sensitization. Regarding treatment: therapeutic diphenylcyclopropenone sensitization with weekly scalp DPC. RNA extraction used unfractionated whole blood as the source of total RNA. TCRdb passed the RACE reads through MiXCR, listing each CDR3 protein once. The sample includes under 100,000 distinct CDR3 sequences, 10% of them seen just once. The chain couples TRBV12-3 or TRBV12-4 to TRBJ1-1; D not certain. The sample was whole blood, taken in connection with sensitization to the hapten diphenylcyclopropenone (DPC). The sequence was collected from a woman between 50 and 59 years old with alopecia areata. Some clones in this sample may be carry-over from other donors' samples. The CDR3 loop reads CASSFTFRGVDRRDAEAFF. The CDR3 DNA reads TGTGCCAGCAGTTTCACCTTCCGCGGTGTGGACCGCCGTGACGCTGAAGCTTTCTTT.